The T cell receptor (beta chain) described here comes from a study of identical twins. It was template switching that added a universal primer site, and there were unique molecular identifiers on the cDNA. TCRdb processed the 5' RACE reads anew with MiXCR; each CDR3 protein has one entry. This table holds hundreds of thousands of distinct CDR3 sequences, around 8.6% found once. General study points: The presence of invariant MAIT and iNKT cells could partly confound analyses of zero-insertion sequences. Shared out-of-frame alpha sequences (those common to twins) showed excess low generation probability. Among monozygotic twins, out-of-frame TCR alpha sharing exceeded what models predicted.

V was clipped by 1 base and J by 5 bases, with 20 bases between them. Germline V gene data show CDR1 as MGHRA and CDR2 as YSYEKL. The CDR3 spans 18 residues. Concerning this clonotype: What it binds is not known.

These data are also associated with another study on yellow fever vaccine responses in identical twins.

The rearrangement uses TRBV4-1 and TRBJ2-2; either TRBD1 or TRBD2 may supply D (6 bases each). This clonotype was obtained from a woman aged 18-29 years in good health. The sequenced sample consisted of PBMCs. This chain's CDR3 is CASSQGILGGLGTGELFF. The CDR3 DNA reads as TGCGCCAGCAGCCAAGGCATTCTCGGGGGCCTGGGTACCGGGGAGCTGTTTTTT.